The present entry profiles one T cell receptor beta chain with its context. CDR1 ENHRY and CDR2 SYGVKD come from the germline V gene. V dropped 6 bases and J dropped 0; count of bases not matched to a gene: 4. The CDR3 runs 15 residues. These data come from a study of blood T cell repertoires in COVID-19. Study context: Samples came from the United States, Italy and Spain, spanning acute and convalescent COVID-19. PBMCs, B-cell-depleted T cells, or T cells were the source of the cDNA or gDNA that made up the material.

In the original workflow: Reference gene primer amplification in the assay estimated nucleated cell counts. Profiling relied on immunoSEQ multiplex PCR, and the TCRdb table lists in-frame clones only, not all of them. Clone size and V and J calls were adopted from that table, with D and trimming inferred from the DNA. Among under 85,000 clones listed, approximately 86% were seen once. The clonotype was recovered from a human donor in a cohort sampled during active COVID-19. The sample was peripheral blood. The chain has TRBV10-3 and TRBJ2-5; 10 nucleotides match TRBD2. CDR3 nucleotide sequence: TGTGCCATCAGCGAGCGGGGGGGTTACCAAGAGACCCAGTACTTC. As protein: CAISERGGYQETQYF.